Reported below is one T cell receptor beta chain. Data came from immunoSEQ multiplex PCR; TCRdb stores just in-frame clones and leaves some out. This sample carries tens of thousands of clones, 84% of them seen once, and the ten largest clones take 9.2%. These data are taken from a study of PD-L1 blockade in urothelial cancer. The CDR3 has 15 amino acids. V was clipped by 1 base and J by 7 bases, with 15 bases between them. Germline lookup yields CDR1 SGHRS and CDR2 YFSETQ. Time point reported: pretreatment peripheral blood. The genes are TRBV5-1 and TRBJ2-1; D might be TRBD2 (5 bases). The specimen comprised PBMCs, sampled around atezolizumab (anti-PD-L1) treatment. The sequence came from a woman aged 70 to 79 with urothelial cancer. The CDR3 DNA reads TGCGCCAGCAGCTTGCGGGATGTCGGGGTGAATGAGCAGTTCTTC. It is translated as CASSLRDVGVNEQFF.